This T cell receptor beta chain originates from a study of shared clonotypes between healthy human individuals. Cells designated naive CD8 were CD45RO-negative and were positively selected for CCR7, with terminally differentiated effector memory CD45RA+ cells excluded. Clones were read by immunoSEQ multiplex PCR, and TCRdb kept only the in-frame ones, dropping some. There are about 2.1 million clones in the sample; 93% occur only once, and around 1.7% lies in the top ten. Sequences were obtained from naive CD8+ T cells from PBMCs. This TCR came from a man between 18 and 29 years old in good health. Some clones in this sample may be carry-over from other donors' samples.

The CDR3 DNA follows: TGCGCCAGCAGCCAACCGACAGGGGGCCTGACTGACGAGCAGTACTTC. Translation gives CASSQPTGGLTDEQYF. This chain uses TRBV4-1 with TRBJ2-7, with 10 bases identical to TRBD1. V dropped 2 bases and J dropped 5; count of bases not matched to a gene: 9. The CDR3 sequence is 16 residues long. Germline CDR1 and CDR2: MGHRA and YSYEKL.